Only one count was recorded for the clone carrying this T cell receptor (beta chain). This entry belongs to a study of CD8 T cells in Susac syndrome. cDNA came from about 0.5 to 1 ug RNA primed by random hexamers. A multiplex approach, immunoSEQ multiplex PCR, amplified TCR beta CDR3 across 54 Vbeta and 13 Jbeta. TCRdb reprocessed the immunoSEQ multiplex PCR reads with MiXCR, giving one entry per CDR3 protein. The sample records 45,000 to 55,000 distinct CDR3 sequences, 93% being singletons. Deletions cut 6 bases from V and 5 bases from J, with 19 bases between. The CDR3 loop spans 15 amino acids. The germline CDR1 and CDR2 sequences are LGHDT and YNNKEL (reference sequence).

Sequencing was done on a sample of CD8+ T cells from PBMCs. This TCR derives from a human donor in good health. The chain employs TRBV3-1 and TRBJ2-5; D is uncertain. CDR3 DNA: TGTGCCAGCAGACTCACTACAGAACCTGAGGAGACCCAGTACTTC. Protein: CASRLTTEPEETQYF.